The next 30 T cell receptor beta chains were all read from a single sample in a study of identical twins. TCRdb itself ran the 5' RACE reads through MiXCR, one entry per CDR3 protein. The table shows hundreds of thousands of distinct CDR3 sequences, with 18% occurring only once. These records were also assigned to another study, of T cells expressing NK-cell markers.

Sequenced input: PBMCs. These receptors were obtained from a woman aged 18-30 years in good health.

The V call is TRBV20-1, the J call TRBJ2-7; 9 bases align to TRBD2. In germline, CDR1 is DFQATT, CDR2 SNEGSKA (reference sequence). V trimming: 4 bases; J trimming: 4 bases; junction bases outside the gene matches: 8. The CDR3 loop spans 14 amino acids. The CDR3 sequence: CSATLGTSLYEQYF. The CDR3 bases are TGCAGTGCTACTCTCGGGACTAGCTTGTACGAGCAGTACTTC.

In this sample, this clonotype turned up a few times. The J gene is TRBJ2-2, the V gene TRBV20-1; a weak D match, TRBD1 (6 bases). CDR3 length equals 13 residues. Trimming removed 5 bases from V and 1 base from J, with 8 bases in between. The germline CDR1 and CDR2 sequences are DFQATT and SNEGSKA (reference sequence). The CDR3 DNA sequence: TGCAGTGCTCTGGACAGGAACACCGGGGAGCTGTTTTTT. Residues: CSALDRNTGELFF.

This clonotype was seen only a few times. V gene TRBV12-3 or TRBV12-4 combines with J gene TRBJ2-5; D possibly corresponds to TRBD2 (6 bases). This CDR3 spans 13 amino acids. V lost 2 bases and J 5 bases, leaving 9 bases between the germline ends. CDR3: CASSLIRGETQYF. The CDR3 DNA reads TGTGCCAGCAGTTTAATCCGGGGGGAGACCCAGTACTTC.

In its sample, this clonotype was seen many times. The J gene is TRBJ2-5, the V gene TRBV29-1; no firm D call. CDR3 length: 13 residues. The germline CDR1 and CDR2 sequences are SQVTM and ANQGSEA. V shed 2 bases and J shed 2 bases, with 9 bases lying between them. The CDR3, as DNA: TGCAGCGTTGAAAAAGGGAATCAAGAGACCCAGTACTTC. Translation: CSVEKGNQETQYF.

This clonotype was detected only a few times. This sequence joins TRBV20-1 and TRBJ2-1; maybe TRBD2 (6 bases). V lost 6 bases to trimming and J lost 7 bases, with 22 bases between them. Germline V lookup: CDR1 DFQATT, CDR2 SNEGSKA (reference sequence). The CDR3 covers 15 residues. The CDR3 is CSAAVARGIRNEQFF. CDR3 in DNA: TGCAGTGCCGCGGTGGCGCGGGGAATCAGAAATGAGCAGTTCTTC.

The CDR3 region is CASSTGGASYGYTF. CDR3 DNA sequence: TGTGCCAGCAGCACAGGGGGCGCGAGCTATGGCTACACCTTC. The chain recombines TRBV7-8 with TRBJ1-2; 9 nucleotides align to TRBD1. CDR1 SGHVS and CDR2 FQNEAQ come from the germline V gene. Trimming at V came to 5 bases and at J to 4 bases, leaving 5 bases not matched to a gene. The CDR3 runs to 14 residues.

The chain is built from TRBV25-1 and TRBJ2-1; 11 nucleotides align to TRBD1. The germline CDR1 and CDR2 sequences are MGHDK and SYGVNS. The CDR3 extends over 16 amino acids. J lost 3 bases, V lost 5 bases, and 6 bases had no gene match. The DNA of the CDR3 is TGTGCCAGCAGTACCCTGGGACAGGGGGACTACAATGAGCAGTTCTTC. Translating gives CASSTLGQGDYNEQFF.

The rearrangement uses TRBV11-2 and TRBJ2-5; D is unresolved. V dropped 2 bases and J dropped 4 bases, with 23 bases sitting between them. Germline loops: CDR1 SGHAT, CDR2 FQNNGV. The CDR3 extends over 18 amino acids. The CDR3, as DNA: TGTGCCAGCAGCTTATACCCGTCTCGTAGGCTTGGCGTAGAGACCCAGTACTTC. Encoded protein: CASSLYPSRRLGVETQYF. The full variable domain, rest sourced from reference TRBV11-2 and TRBJ2-5, is EAGVAQSPRYKIIEKRQSVAFWCNPISGHATLYWYQQILGQGPKLLIQFQNNGVVDDSQLPKDRFSAERLKGVDSTLKIQPAKLEDSAVYLCASSLYPSRRLGVETQYFGPGTRLLVL.

The chain is built from TRBV20-1 and TRBJ2-1, with no clear D. Trimming took 4 bases from V and 0 from J, leaving 10 bases between them. The germline V gene has CDR1 DFQATT and CDR2 SNEGSKA (reference sequence). The CDR3 length is 14 residues. CDR3 DNA sequence: TGCAGTGCTAAGGTTCCGAGCTCCTACAATGAGCAGTTCTTC. It translates to CSAKVPSSYNEQFF.

The chain employs TRBV5-6 and TRBJ2-7; TRBD2 is a possible D gene (5 bases). Trimming shortened V by 4 bases and J by 3 bases, and 11 bases separated the two germline ends. The germline V gene encodes CDR1 SGHDT and CDR2 YYEEEE. The CDR3 consists of 13 residues. CDR3 coding DNA: TGTGCCAGCAGCCCGGGGTTCCTCTACGAGCAGTACTTC. This codes for CASSPGFLYEQYF.

CDR3 in amino acids: CSASTGARTEAFF. CDR3 sequence (DNA): TGCAGTGCCTCTACAGGGGCGCGGACTGAAGCTTTCTTT. The gene calls are TRBV20-1 and TRBJ1-1; 7 bases align to TRBD1. This CDR3 has 13 amino acids. V dropped 6 bases and J dropped 5; count of bases not matched to a gene: 9. Germline-derived CDR1 and CDR2 are DFQATT and SNEGSKA (reference sequence).

This chain uses TRBV29-1 with TRBJ2-7; 9 bases match TRBD1. The CDR3 extends over 15 amino acids. The V and J ends lost 6 bases and 6 bases, in that order; junction bases with no gene match: 15. Germline V gene data show CDR1 as SQVTM and CDR2 as ANQGSEA. CDR3 DNA: TGCAGCGTCAGATATCACGGGACAGGGACCGGCGAGCAGTACTTC. Translated: CSVRYHGTGTGEQYF.

The sample holds a few counts of this clonotype. This chain links TRBV7-9 with TRBJ1-1; no definite D call. CDR1 and CDR2 from the germline V gene are SEHNR and FQNEAQ (reference sequence). The CDR3 spans 13 residues. Trimming removed 5 bases at V and 5 bases at J, with 12 bases between. The CDR3 sequence: CASSRNSETEAFF. The CDR3 DNA reads TGTGCCAGCAGCCGAAACAGCGAAACTGAAGCTTTCTTT.

The chain is built from TRBV7-9 and TRBJ2-1, with 12 bases fitting TRBD2. The germline V gene has CDR1 SEHNR and CDR2 FQNEAQ (reference sequence). The CDR3 length is 15 residues. V shed 5 bases, J shed 10 bases, and the junction held 9 bases outside the gene matches. CDR3 region: CASSTTSGGLGEQFF. In nucleotides, the CDR3 is TGTGCCAGCAGCACGACTAGCGGGGGACTGGGGGAGCAGTTCTTC.

The rearrangement uses TRBV12-3 or TRBV12-4 and TRBJ2-1, with D perhaps TRBD1 or TRBD2 (6 bases each). The V end lost 5 bases, the J end lost 7 bases, and 21 bases lay between the germline ends. The CDR3 is 16 residues long. The CDR3 bases are TGTGCCAGCAGTCCCGGGGGCCTAAATCGGGCGAATGAGCAGTTCTTC. Encoded protein: CASSPGGLNRANEQFF.

This clonotype was observed many times. The rearrangement links TRBV20-1 to TRBJ2-5; TRBD1 is a possible D gene (6 bases). The CDR3 is made up of 14 amino acids. Trimming removed 1 base at V and 9 bases at J, with 18 bases between. CDR1 is DFQATT and CDR2 is SNEGSKA in the germline V gene (reference sequence). This CDR3 is CSARGEAGARAQYF. CDR3 sequence (DNA): TGCAGTGCTAGAGGGGAAGCAGGGGCCAGGGCCCAGTACTTC.

The rearrangement links TRBV7-9 to TRBJ1-5; D is undetermined. V was pared by 0 bases and J by 1 base, with 7 bases between. There are 15 residues in the CDR3. Germline assignment: CDR1 SEHNR and CDR2 FQNEAQ (reference sequence). The chain's CDR3 is CASSLALTSNQPQHF. DNA for the CDR3: TGTGCCAGCAGCTTAGCCCTTACAAGCAATCAGCCCCAGCATTTT.

The CDR3 loop reads CSAQSLAERKTQYF. CDR3 nucleotide sequence: TGCAGTGCACAGAGCCTAGCAGAGAGAAAGACCCAGTACTTC. The rearrangement uses TRBV20-1 and TRBJ2-5; TRBD2 is a possible D gene (5 bases). This CDR3 contains 14 residues. From germline, CDR1 is DFQATT and CDR2 SNEGSKA (reference sequence). V was pared by 6 bases and J by 6 bases, with 20 bases between.

V and J are TRBV7-9 and TRBJ1-1, with D unclear. This CDR3 contains 15 residues. V was clipped by 6 bases and J by 0 bases, with 14 bases between them. The germline V gene has CDR1 SEHNR and CDR2 FQNEAQ (reference sequence). CDR3 region: CASSYTTDLNTEAFF. DNA of the CDR3: TGTGCCAGCAGTTATACCACGGACTTGAACACTGAAGCTTTCTTT.

The chain has TRBV7-8 and TRBJ2-3, with TRBD2 matching 7 bases. The CDR3 runs 15 residues. The V gene end was trimmed by 2 bases and the J gene end by 3 bases; junction bases not matched to a gene: 5. CDR1 and CDR2 (germline): SGHVS, FQNEAQ. CDR3 amino acids: CASSLFAGETDTQYF. The CDR3 DNA is TGTGCCAGCAGCTTATTTGCGGGAGAGACAGATACGCAGTATTTT.

The CDR3 bases are TGCAGTGCTAGAAAATTCGGGGGCCTCTACGAGCAGTACTTC. This sequence encodes CSARKFGGLYEQYF. The genes are TRBV20-1 and TRBJ2-7; D may correspond to TRBD1 or TRBD2 (6 bases each). Germline loops: CDR1 DFQATT, CDR2 SNEGSKA (reference sequence). This CDR3 region has 14 residues. Trimming stripped 2 bases from V and 3 bases from J, with 14 bases between.

This clonotype occurred a few times. The chain combines TRBV20-1 with TRBJ1-1, with TRBD1 as a possible D gene (5 bases). Germline loops: CDR1 DFQATT, CDR2 SNEGSKA (reference sequence). The CDR3 runs 11 residues. V was pared by 5 bases and J by 1 base, with 5 bases between. The CDR3 sequence: CSADRNTEAFF. The CDR3 DNA sequence: TGCAGTGCTGACAGGAACACTGAAGCTTTCTTT.

The chain recombines TRBV20-1 with TRBJ2-1, with 12 nucleotides matching TRBD2. This CDR3 has 16 amino acids. Germline loops: CDR1 DFQATT, CDR2 SNEGSKA (reference sequence). Trimming cost V 6 bases and J 1 base; bases outside gene matches: 7. CDR3 protein: CSAKTSGRASYNEQFF. For the CDR3, the DNA is TGCAGTGCGAAGACTAGCGGGAGAGCTTCCTACAATGAGCAGTTCTTC.

In this sample, this clonotype turned up a few times. V usage is TRBV6-2 or TRBV6-3 and J usage is TRBJ1-1, with D maybe TRBD1 (6 bases). The CDR3 consists of 14 residues. Germline lookup yields CDR1 MNHEY and CDR2 SVGEGT. V was cut by 5 bases and J by 2 bases, with 12 bases left in between. CDR3 loop: CASSRYRVNTEAFF. As DNA, the CDR3 is TGTGCCAGCAGTCGGTACAGGGTAAACACTGAAGCTTTCTTT.

The V gene is TRBV5-1, the J gene TRBJ2-1; D is undetermined. Per germline, CDR1 SGHRS and CDR2 YFSETQ. The CDR3 extends over 16 amino acids. V was pared by 0 bases and J by 0 bases, with 10 bases between. The CDR3 loop is CASSLARSSSYNEQFF. CDR3 nucleotide sequence: TGCGCCAGCAGCTTGGCTCGGAGCAGCTCCTACAATGAGCAGTTCTTC.

This sequence joins TRBV7-6 and TRBJ2-1; 12 bases fit TRBD2. The CDR3 consists of 16 residues. Trimming cost V 4 bases and J 7 bases; bases outside gene matches: 8. CDR1 is SGHVS, CDR2 FNYEAQ, per germline. CDR3 sequence: CASSSLAGGRSNEQFF. The CDR3 DNA sequence: TGTGCCAGCAGCTCACTAGCGGGAGGTCGGAGTAATGAGCAGTTCTTC.

The V and J genes are TRBV12-5 and TRBJ2-1, with D perhaps matching TRBD1 or TRBD2 (5 bases each). The CDR3 sequence is 12 residues long. Trimming pared 3 bases from V and 9 bases from J, leaving 9 bases between. In germline, CDR1 is LGHNT, CDR2 FRNRAP. CDR3 loop: CASGLPRGEQFF. Here the CDR3 DNA reads TGTGCTAGTGGTTTACCGAGGGGTGAGCAGTTCTTC.

The genes are TRBV12-3 or TRBV12-4 and TRBJ1-6; possibly TRBD1 for D (5 bases). The CDR3 spans 14 residues. V lost 2 bases, J lost 10 bases, and 12 bases lay in between. The CDR3 loop is CASSLIGAGSPLHF. The CDR3 DNA reads TGTGCCAGCAGTTTAATAGGGGCAGGGTCACCCCTCCACTTT.

The chain combines TRBV5-4 with TRBJ2-1; D possibly uses TRBD1 or TRBD2 (5 bases each). Trimming cost V 0 bases and J 7 bases, with 17 bases left between them. The germline V gene has CDR1 SGHNT and CDR2 YYREEE (reference sequence). This CDR3 region has 16 residues. The CDR3 nucleotides are TGTGCCAGCAGCTTGGGTCCCACCGGGACGTGGAATGAGCAGTTCTTC. Protein product: CASSLGPTGTWNEQFF.

This rearrangement joins TRBV5-6 to TRBJ2-3, with D possibly TRBD1 on 6 matching bases. CDR1 and CDR2 from the germline V gene are SGHDT and YYEEEE. V shed 3 bases and J shed 6 bases, with 26 bases lying between them. This CDR3 contains 18 residues. CDR3 nucleotides: TGTGCCAGCAGCTCATCATACGGATTCAACAGGGAAGGGGATACGCAGTATTTT. This gives the protein CASSSSYGFNREGDTQYF.